This TCR beta chain was documented in a study of T cells in Graves' hyperthyroidism and ophthalmopathy. Study information: Once the initial diagnosis was made, peripheral blood was obtained before any treatment.

Germline CDR1 reads MNHEY; CDR2 reads SMNVEV (reference sequence). The CDR3 runs to 16 residues. Trimming shortened V by 4 bases and J by 0 bases, and 15 bases separated the two germline ends. Study conclusions and caveats: Ophthalmopathy stood apart from stable hyperthyroidism in a 13 V-J model.

This clonotype showed up just a few times. Its cognate antigen is unknown. TCR beta CDR3 sequences were amplified from RNA transcripts. First-round RT-PCR with HTBI primers amplified the TCR CDR3 region. TCRdb processed the multiplex PCR reads anew with MiXCR; each CDR3 protein has one entry. The table has about 770,000 distinct CDR3 sequences, roughly 20% seen once; the top ten hold 16%. Sequenced material: blood. The chain has TRBV27 and TRBJ1-1; maybe TRBD1 (6 bases). This clonotype originated in a woman aged 45-65 years with Graves' hyperthyroidism that later progressed to Graves' ophthalmopathy. The DNA for the CDR3 is TGTGCCAGCAGTTCAGGGGTTAGAGGGATGAACACTGAAGCTTTCTTT. This codes for CASSSGVRGMNTEAFF.